Sequencing of this TCR beta chain was carried out in a study of identical twins. Regarding the study as a whole: Monozygotic twins shared more out-of-frame TCR alpha than recombination models predicted.

The germline CDR1 and CDR2 sequences are SNHLY and FYNNEI. The CDR3 is made up of 14 amino acids. V gave up 6 bases and J gave up 0 bases, with 10 bases separating them. Carrying unique molecular identifiers, the cDNA also gained a universal primer site through template switching. TCRdb used MiXCR to reprocess the 5' RACE reads, holding one entry per CDR3 protein. The data hold nearly 900,000 distinct CDR3 sequences, with over 9% observed a single time. Donors uniformly comprised healthy Caucasians. This clonotype was seen only a few times. Its specificity is unknown. This sample was shared with a second study, whose subject was yellow fever vaccine responses in identical twins.

Input material: PBMCs. The gene calls are TRBV2 and TRBJ2-3, with D unresolved. The receptor's source is a woman aged 18-30 years in good health. The CDR3 region is CASRWTQSTDTQYF. The CDR3 DNA is TGTGCCAGCAGGTGGACCCAGAGCACAGATACGCAGTATTTT.